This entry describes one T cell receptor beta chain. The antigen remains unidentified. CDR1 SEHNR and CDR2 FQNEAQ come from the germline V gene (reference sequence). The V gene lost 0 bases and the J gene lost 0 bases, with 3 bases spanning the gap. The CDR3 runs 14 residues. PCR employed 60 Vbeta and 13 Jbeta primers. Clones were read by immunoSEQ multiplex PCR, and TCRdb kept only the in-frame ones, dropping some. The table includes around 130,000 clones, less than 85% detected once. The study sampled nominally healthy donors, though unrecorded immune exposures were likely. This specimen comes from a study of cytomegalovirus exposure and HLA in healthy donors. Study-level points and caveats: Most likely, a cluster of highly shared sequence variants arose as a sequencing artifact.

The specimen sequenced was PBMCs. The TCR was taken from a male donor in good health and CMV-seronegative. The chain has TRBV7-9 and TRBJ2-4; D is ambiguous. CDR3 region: CASSLAAAKNIQYF. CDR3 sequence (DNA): TGTGCCAGCAGCTTAGCGGCAGCCAAAAACATTCAGTACTTC.